Here is one T cell receptor beta chain with its context. The antigen is undetermined. The entry originates in a study of cytomegalovirus exposure and HLA in healthy donors. General study results and limits: According to the study, approximately 150 TCR beta chains were cytomegalovirus-associated. Diagnosis of cytomegalovirus status made by the classifier reportedly showed high specificity and sensitivity. The tendency of first-cohort TCR clusters to co-occur in the 100 to 150 validation repertoires was identified by a subsequent analysis.

TCRdb's table, derived via immunoSEQ multiplex PCR, lists solely in-frame clones and lacks some. This table holds roughly 300,000 clones, 70% to 90% found once. This CDR3 region has 14 residues. The germline gives CDR1 WSHSY, CDR2 SAAADI. Trimming removed 6 bases at V and 2 bases at J, with 11 bases between. The sequence derives from a woman aged 18-29 years in good health and CMV-seronegative. J is TRBJ1-5 and V is TRBV10-2; D may be TRBD1 (5 bases). The material sequenced was PBMCs. This CDR3 reads CASSGVGRNQPQHF. The CDR3 nucleotides are TGCGCCAGCAGCGGAGTGGGGCGCAATCAGCCCCAGCATTTT.